This T cell receptor (beta chain) was sequenced in a study of CD8+ T cells in alopecia areata. Across the study: Patients remained on tofacitinib for 6 to 18 months and then went 6 months without it.

RNA was isolated and reverse transcribed to cDNA, the sequencing template. Some clones are missing from TCRdb's copy, which holds only in-frame ones; the method was immunoSEQ multiplex PCR. Of 250,000 to 350,000 clones in the sample, about 62% were seen once. Germline lookup yields CDR1 GTSNPN and CDR2 SVGIG (reference sequence). V was pared by 4 bases and J by 7 bases, with 14 bases between. This CDR3 has 12 residues. The sample's treatment: oral pan-JAK inhibitor, 5-10 mg twice daily. From PBMCs, CD4+ and CD8+ T cells were sorted. Overall study findings and caveats: Persistence in scalp and blood during tofacitinib was observed for many expanded lesional clones. Sharing of TCR sequences between patients (possibly for HLA-related reasons) was less clear than in mice.

A note on this clone: Its antigen is unidentified.

The TCR comes from a human donor with alopecia areata. The chain couples TRBV30 to TRBJ2-7; D unresolved. The material was CD4+ T cells sorted from blood, obtained around week 54, from a patient treated with tofacitinib. The CDR3 is CAWKASTWEQYF. The CDR3 DNA reads as TGTGCCTGGAAGGCCAGTACGTGGGAGCAGTACTTC. Looking up the rest from reference TRBV30 and TRBJ2-7 gives the full variable domain: SQTIHQWPATLVQPVGSPLSLECTVEGTSNPNLYWYRQAAGRGLQLLFYSVGIGQISSEVPQNLSASRPQDRQFILSSKKLLLSDSGFYLCAWKASTWEQYFGPGTRLTVT.